This T cell receptor (beta chain) emerged from a study of blood T cell repertoires in COVID-19. The protocol was immunoSEQ multiplex PCR, while the TCRdb copy is restricted to in-frame clones and leaves out a portion. The sample lists roughly 310,000 clones, around nine tenths occurring once. The clonotype comes from a woman aged 40 to 49 who had recovered from COVID-19. Sequenced input: PBMCs or T cells enriched from blood (not recorded which).

CDR3 region: CASSLVAYGRAGNEQFF. The CDR3 DNA follows: TGTGCCAGCAGCTTAGTAGCTTACGGGAGAGCGGGGAATGAGCAGTTCTTC. V usage is TRBV11-3 and J usage is TRBJ2-1, with 7 bases matching TRBD2. The CDR3 totals 17 residues. Trimming took 1 base from V and 7 from J; bases not matched to a gene: 13. The V gene's germline CDR1 is SGHNT and CDR2 YENEEA.